These 8 T cell receptor beta chains were sequenced from one sample in a study of blood T cell repertoires in COVID-19. Method: immunoSEQ multiplex PCR; TCRdb's copy keeps in-frame clones and lacks some. The top ten clones hold roughly 37% of a sample with 90,000 to 100,000 clones, around 85% of them seen once. Sequenced input: peripheral blood. The receptors were gathered from a man older than 75 with acute or convalescent COVID-19.

J is TRBJ2-1 and V is TRBV6-5, with D maybe TRBD2 (6 bases). The CDR3 runs to 15 residues. Germline assignment: CDR1 MNHEY and CDR2 SVGAGI. Trimming pared 6 bases from V and 7 bases from J, leaving 19 bases between. The CDR3 bases are TGTGCCAGCAGGTCAGGGTTCGGGGGATTGAATGAGCAGTTCTTC. It encodes CASRSGFGGLNEQFF.

In its sample, this clone was seen once. The J gene is TRBJ2-7, the V gene TRBV6-2 or TRBV6-3; D possibly corresponds to TRBD1 (8 bases). Trimming left V 2 bases short and J 0 bases short, with 20 bases between. CDR3 length: 18 amino acids. Per germline, CDR1 MNHEY and CDR2 SVGEGT. Written as DNA, the CDR3 is TGTGCCAGCAGTTACGAAACCGGACAGGGCGGGGGCTCCTACGAGCAGTACTTC. Its protein product is CASSYETGQGGGSYEQYF.

This clone has a single count. The junction differs from germline at one of its ends, possibly a read error. V and J are TRBV7-7 and TRBJ2-2; the match to TRBD1 covers 8 bases. Germline V gives CDR1 SSHAT, CDR2 FNYEAQ (reference sequence). This CDR3 region has 15 residues. CDR3: CASSRTGKGTGELFF. In DNA, the CDR3 is TGTGCTAGCAGCCGGACAGGGAAAGGCACCGGGGAGCTGTTTTTT.

The CDR3 DNA follows: TGTGCCAGCAGCGCAGGGGACAGGGGATACGAAAAACTGTTTTTT. Translated, it gives CASSAGDRGYEKLFF. The chain links TRBV5-8 to TRBJ1-4, with 10 bases that match TRBD1. J gave up 8 bases and V 4 bases, and 8 bases lay outside the gene matches. The germline V gene encodes CDR1 SGHTS and CDR2 YDEGEE. CDR3 length equals 15 residues.

This chain links TRBV4-3 with TRBJ2-7, with 8 bases lining up with TRBD1. Germline lookup yields CDR1 LGHNA and CDR2 YSLEER. With V trimmed by 1 base and J by 4 bases, 6 bases remained unmatched. The CDR3 covers 15 residues. CDR3 DNA: TGCGCCAGCAGCCAAGGGGGACAGGCTAGTTACGAGCAGTACTTC. Its protein product is CASSQGGQASYEQYF.

The sample holds a few counts of this clone. The chain links TRBV6-4 to TRBJ1-2; possible D gene TRBD1, 6 bases. Germline assignment: CDR1 MRHNA and CDR2 SNTAGT. The CDR3 totals 13 residues. V lost 9 bases and J 5 bases, leaving 16 bases between the germline ends. The CDR3 region is CARTTGSEYGYTF. Here the CDR3 DNA reads TGTGCCAGAACCACAGGGAGCGAGTATGGCTACACCTTC.

The J gene is TRBJ2-7, the V gene TRBV7-8, with 7 bases fitting TRBD2. CDR1 is SGHVS and CDR2 is FQNEAQ in the germline V gene. The length of the CDR3 is 15 residues. V shed 2 bases, J shed 4 bases, and the junction held 8 bases outside the gene matches. CDR3 sequence: CASSLFRGSSYEQYF. As DNA, the CDR3 is TGTGCCAGCAGCTTATTTCGCGGGAGTTCTTACGAGCAGTACTTC.

J is TRBJ1-1 and V is TRBV19; TRBD1 might be the D (6 bases). The CDR3 sequence is 15 residues long. Germline lookup yields CDR1 LNHDA and CDR2 SQIVND (reference sequence). Trimming removed 7 bases from V and 0 bases from J, with 15 bases in between. For the CDR3, the DNA is TGTGCCAGTACGCAGGGGCCCTTAATGAACACTGAAGCTTTCTTT. Translation: CASTQGPLMNTEAFF.